Listed below are T cell receptor beta chains from one sample, sequenced in a study of blood T cell repertoires in COVID-19. Assay used: immunoSEQ multiplex PCR; TCRdb lists only in-frame clones, some missing. The sample consists of 95,000 or so clones, about 85% of them appearing once. Sequencing input: peripheral blood. The receptors were sampled from a man at least 80 years old with active or convalescent COVID-19. The CDR3 runs from the conserved cysteine through the conserved F or W. A D gene is named only where the DNA matches it firmly. Clone size is given for some rows only: seen once, a few or many times, or a class if the clone is expanded.

clone_size: .
j_call: TRBJ1-1
d_call: TRBD1
v_call: TRBV2
cdr3_aa: CASMRAAGQTEAFF
cdr3_nt: TGTGCCAGCATGCGGGCGGCGGGACAGACTGAAGCTTTCTTT

clone_size: .
j_call: TRBJ2-5
d_call: .
v_call: TRBV15
cdr3_aa: CATSRVGVLETQYF
cdr3_nt: TGTGCCACCAGCAGAGTCGGGGTATTGGAGACCCAGTACTTC

clone_size: .
j_call: TRBJ2-3
d_call: .
v_call: TRBV9
cdr3_aa: CASSVGWGGSPDTQYF
cdr3_nt: TGTGCCAGCAGCGTAGGGTGGGGGGGCTCCCCAGATACGCAGTATTTT

clone_size: .
j_call: TRBJ1-1
d_call: TRBD1
v_call: TRBV19
cdr3_aa: CASSGQANTEAFF
cdr3_nt: TGTGCCAGTAGCGGACAGGCGAACACTGAAGCTTTCTTT

clone_size: few
j_call: TRBJ2-7
d_call: .
v_call: TRBV5-1
cdr3_aa: CASSTNRGGLSSYEQYF
cdr3_nt: TGCGCCAGCAGCACCAACCGTGGGGGCCTGAGCTCCTACGAGCAGTACTTC

clone_size: .
j_call: TRBJ2-2
d_call: TRBD2
v_call: TRBV7-6
cdr3_aa: CASREGAGELFF
cdr3_nt: TGTGCCAGCCGGGAGGGGGCCGGGGAGCTGTTTTTT

clone_size: few
j_call: TRBJ1-1
d_call: .
v_call: TRBV15
cdr3_aa: CATTSFYDRLNTEAFF
cdr3_nt: TGTGCCACCACCTCCTTTTACGACAGGCTGAACACTGAAGCTTTCTTT

clone_size: .
j_call: TRBJ1-2
d_call: .
v_call: TRBV29-1
cdr3_aa: CSAQTGFVYGYTF
cdr3_nt: TGCAGCGCCCAGACGGGGTTCGTCTATGGCTACACCTTC

clone_size: .
j_call: TRBJ2-7
d_call: .
v_call: TRBV28
cdr3_aa: CASSFVGQGYEQYF
cdr3_nt: TGTGCCAGCAGCTTCGTGGGTCAGGGCTACGAGCAGTACTTC

clone_size: .
j_call: TRBJ1-2
d_call: TRBD1
v_call: TRBV2
cdr3_aa: CASSTGGWNYGYTF
cdr3_nt: TGTGCCAGCAGTACAGGGGGCTGGAACTATGGCTACACCTTC

clone_size: few
j_call: TRBJ1-4
d_call: .
v_call: TRBV9
cdr3_aa: CASSATQGNEKLFF
cdr3_nt: TGTGCCAGCAGCGCAACACAGGGTAATGAAAAACTGTTTTTT

clone_size: .
j_call: TRBJ1-5
d_call: .
v_call: TRBV2
cdr3_aa: CASTNSNQPQHF
cdr3_nt: TGTGCCAGCACCAATAGCAATCAGCCCCAGCATTTT

clone_size: once
j_call: TRBJ1-1
d_call: .
v_call: TRBV6-2/TRBV6-3
cdr3_aa: CASSYGGNTEAFF
cdr3_nt: TGTGCCAGCAGTTACGGCGGGAACACTGAAGCTTTCTTT

clone_size: few
j_call: TRBJ2-5
d_call: .
v_call: TRBV7-3
cdr3_aa: CASSLRAGQETQYF
cdr3_nt: TGTGCCAGCAGCTTAAGGGCGGGACAAGAGACCCAGTACTTC

clone_size: .
j_call: TRBJ2-6
d_call: TRBD2
v_call: TRBV5-4
cdr3_aa: CASSPVGTSGSLSGANVLTF
cdr3_nt: TGTGCCAGCAGCCCAGTGGGGACTAGCGGGTCACTATCTGGGGCCAACGTCCTGACTTTC

clone_size: .
j_call: TRBJ2-1
d_call: TRBD1
v_call: TRBV15
cdr3_aa: CATSRDPPGTGTYNEQFF
cdr3_nt: TGTGCCACCAGCAGAGATCCGCCCGGGACAGGGACCTACAATGAGCAGTTCTTC

clone_size: .
j_call: TRBJ1-2
d_call: TRBD1
v_call: TRBV7-3
cdr3_aa: CASSPRTGRINYGYTF
cdr3_nt: TGTGCCAGCAGCCCACGGACAGGGCGAATTAACTATGGCTACACCTTC

clone_size: .
j_call: TRBJ2-7
d_call: .
v_call: TRBV7-6
cdr3_aa: CASSPRGGQSYEQYF
cdr3_nt: TGTGCCAGCAGCCCCCGTGGAGGCCAATCCTACGAGCAGTACTTC

clone_size: few
j_call: TRBJ2-2
d_call: TRBD1
v_call: TRBV6-1
cdr3_aa: CASSRTGANTGELFF
cdr3_nt: TGTGCCAGCAGTCGTACAGGGGCCAACACCGGGGAGCTGTTTTTT

clone_size: .
j_call: TRBJ2-7
d_call: .
v_call: TRBV5-1
cdr3_aa: CASSPRTDSYYEQYF
cdr3_nt: TGCGCCAGCAGCCCCCGGACAGACTCGTACTACGAGCAGTACTTC

clone_size: .
j_call: TRBJ2-7
d_call: .
v_call: TRBV15
cdr3_aa: CATSRASSGEQYF
cdr3_nt: TGTGCCACCAGCAGAGCCTCCTCGGGGGAGCAGTACTTC

clone_size: .
j_call: TRBJ1-1
d_call: .
v_call: TRBV7-9
cdr3_aa: CASSLEVGVAFF
cdr3_nt: TGTGCCAGCAGCTTAGAGGTCGGGGTGGCTTTCTTT

clone_size: once
j_call: TRBJ2-3
d_call: TRBD2
v_call: TRBV7-8
cdr3_aa: CASSPWTSGNTDTQYF
cdr3_nt: TGTGCCAGCAGCCCCTGGACTAGCGGAAACACAGATACGCAGTATTTT

clone_size: .
j_call: TRBJ2-1
d_call: TRBD1
v_call: TRBV2
cdr3_aa: CASIRLDRGYSEQFF
cdr3_nt: TGTGCCAGCATTCGCCTGGACAGGGGGTATAGTGAGCAGTTCTTC

clone_size: .
j_call: TRBJ1-2
d_call: TRBD1
v_call: TRBV30
cdr3_aa: CAWSRTGGYTF
cdr3_nt: TGTGCCTGGAGTCGGACAGGCGGCTACACCTTC

clone_size: .
j_call: TRBJ2-5
d_call: TRBD2
v_call: TRBV5-1
cdr3_aa: CASSPGGLETQYF
cdr3_nt: TGCGCCAGCAGCCCGGGGGGGCTGGAGACCCAGTACTTC

clone_size: .
j_call: TRBJ2-1
d_call: .
v_call: TRBV5-4
cdr3_aa: CASILARAPDRSLFF
cdr3_nt: TGTGCCAGCATCCTAGCCCGGGCTCCTGACCGCAGCCTGTTCTTC

clone_size: .
j_call: TRBJ2-5
d_call: .
v_call: TRBV27
cdr3_aa: CASSFSGIETQYF
cdr3_nt: TGTGCCAGCAGTTTCTCAGGGATCGAGACCCAGTACTTC

clone_size: .
j_call: TRBJ2-7
d_call: .
v_call: TRBV6-2/TRBV6-3
cdr3_aa: CASSYSTGGGYEQYF
cdr3_nt: TGTGCCAGCAGTTACTCGACAGGCGGGGGTTACGAGCAGTACTTC

clone_size: .
j_call: TRBJ1-2
d_call: .
v_call: TRBV12-1
cdr3_aa: CATGEGPAFHGYTF
cdr3_nt: TGTGCCACCGGGGAGGGGCCAGCTTTTCATGGCTACACCTTC

clone_size: .
j_call: TRBJ2-7
d_call: TRBD2
v_call: TRBV6-2/TRBV6-3
cdr3_aa: CASSYPRLAGSYEQYF
cdr3_nt: TGTGCCAGCAGTTACCCAAGACTAGCGGGGTCCTACGAGCAGTACTTC

clone_size: .
j_call: TRBJ1-2
d_call: .
v_call: TRBV6-5
cdr3_aa: CASGAPNYGYTF
cdr3_nt: TGTGCCAGCGGGGCCCCTAACTATGGCTACACCTTC

clone_size: .
j_call: TRBJ2-1
d_call: TRBD2
v_call: TRBV4-3
cdr3_aa: CASSQDRLAGVDNEQFF
cdr3_nt: TGCGCCAGCAGCCAAGATCGACTAGCGGGGGTCGACAATGAGCAGTTCTTC

clone_size: once
j_call: TRBJ1-2
d_call: .
v_call: TRBV6-5
cdr3_aa: CASSTTDNYGYTF
cdr3_nt: TGTGCCAGCAGTACAACAGACAACTATGGCTACACCTTC

clone_size: .
j_call: TRBJ2-1
d_call: TRBD2
v_call: TRBV5-1
cdr3_aa: CASRYSGGSVDEQFF
cdr3_nt: TGCGCCAGCAGGTATAGCGGGGGGTCTGTCGATGAGCAGTTCTTC

clone_size: .
j_call: TRBJ2-2
d_call: TRBD2
v_call: TRBV12-5
cdr3_aa: CASGKNHPGLAATGELFF
cdr3_nt: TGTGCTAGTGGTAAGAACCACCCGGGACTAGCGGCAACCGGGGAGCTGTTTTTT

clone_size: once
j_call: TRBJ2-1
d_call: .
v_call: TRBV2
cdr3_aa: CASSEALQWQGGYNEQFF
cdr3_nt: TGTGCCAGCAGTGAAGCGCTTCAGTGGCAGGGAGGCTACAATGAGCAGTTCTTC

clone_size: few
j_call: TRBJ2-7
d_call: TRBD1
v_call: TRBV28
cdr3_aa: CASSSPGTEFYEQYF
cdr3_nt: TGTGCCAGCAGTTCCCCCGGGACAGAGTTCTACGAGCAGTACTTC

clone_size: few
j_call: TRBJ2-1
d_call: TRBD1
v_call: TRBV3-1/TRBV3-2
cdr3_aa: CASSQDVQGQIF
cdr3_nt: TGTGCCAGCAGCCAAGACGTCCAGGGACAGATCTTC

clone_size: .
j_call: TRBJ1-4
d_call: .
v_call: TRBV20-1
cdr3_aa: CSASLQVATNEKLFF
cdr3_nt: TGCAGTGCTAGTCTCCAAGTAGCAACTAATGAAAAACTGTTTTTT

clone_size: .
j_call: TRBJ1-1
d_call: .
v_call: TRBV7-2
cdr3_aa: CASSSAGTKRTEAFF
cdr3_nt: TGTGCCAGCAGCTCGGCCGGGACAAAGAGGACTGAAGCTTTCTTT

clone_size: .
j_call: TRBJ1-2
d_call: .
v_call: TRBV30
cdr3_aa: CAWNQGPYGYTF
cdr3_nt: TGTGCCTGGAATCAGGGTCCCTATGGCTACACCTTC

clone_size: .
j_call: TRBJ2-2
d_call: TRBD2
v_call: TRBV3-1/TRBV3-2
cdr3_aa: CASSQDGIGLAGGYTGELFF
cdr3_nt: TGTGCCAGCAGCCAAGATGGGATCGGACTAGCGGGGGGGTACACCGGGGAGCTGTTTTTT

clone_size: once
j_call: TRBJ1-6
d_call: TRBD1
v_call: TRBV19
cdr3_aa: CASSIDRDRLNSPLHF
cdr3_nt: TGTGCCAGTAGTATCGATCGGGACAGGCTCAATTCACCCCTCCACTTT

clone_size: few
j_call: TRBJ1-1
d_call: TRBD1
v_call: TRBV4-1
cdr3_aa: CASSPLPGQGVNTEAFF
cdr3_nt: TGCGCCAGCAGCCCACTCCCGGGGCAGGGGGTGAACACTGAAGCTTTCTTT

clone_size: once
j_call: TRBJ2-7
d_call: TRBD1
v_call: TRBV5-1
cdr3_aa: CASKTGSNYEQYF
cdr3_nt: TGCGCCAGCAAGACAGGGAGCAACTACGAGCAGTACTTC